The 21 T cell receptor beta chains listed next were all sequenced from one sample in a study of T cells in Graves' hyperthyroidism and ophthalmopathy. It was RNA transcripts that yielded the amplified TCR beta CDR3 regions. Initially, a first-round RT-PCR of the TCR CDR3 employed the HTBI primer set. TCRdb re-analysed the multiplex PCR reads in MiXCR, keeping a single row per CDR3 protein. The sample yields tens of thousands of distinct CDR3 sequences, approximately 53% seen once. Source material: peripheral blood or thyroid tissue (not recorded which). The receptor set was obtained from a young man with Graves' hyperthyroidism.

The DNA of the CDR3 is TGTGCCAGCAGCCCCGGACACGCCAGGGAGGGAGCTTTCTTT. It is translated as CASSPGHAREGAFF. The chain employs TRBV2 and TRBJ1-1, with D possibly being TRBD1 (5 bases). Germline V gene sequence: CDR1 SNHLY, CDR2 FYNNEI. This CDR3 region has 14 residues. Trimming shortened V by 6 bases and J by 10 bases, and 21 bases separated the two germline ends.

The chain has TRBV6-4 and TRBJ1-5; the D is unclear. This CDR3 has 13 residues. V gave up 4 bases and J gave up 5 bases, with 9 bases separating them. The germline V gene encodes CDR1 MRHNA and CDR2 SNTAGT. Written as DNA, the CDR3 is TGTGCCAGCAGTGCCTCGAGGGATCAGCCCCAGCATTTT. Protein: CASSASRDQPQHF.

V usage is TRBV20-1 and J usage is TRBJ1-5, with a possible D match to TRBD1 (5 bases). V lost 4 bases and J 1 base, leaving 8 bases between the germline ends. CDR3 length equals 13 residues. The germline V gene has CDR1 DFQATT and CDR2 SNEGSKA (reference sequence). The DNA of the CDR3 is TGCAGTGCTACCAGGGCCAGCAATCAGCCCCAGCATTTT. It is translated as CSATRASNQPQHF.

The V and J genes are TRBV10-3 and TRBJ1-1; TRBD1 agrees at 10 bases. The germline gives CDR1 ENHRY, CDR2 SYGVKD. V shed 10 bases, J shed 4 bases, and the junction held 3 bases outside the gene matches. CDR3 length: 12 amino acids. The CDR3 nucleotides are TGTGCCACCCGGACAGGGGGCACTGAAGCTTTCTTT. This gives the protein CATRTGGTEAFF.

Comment on this clonotype: Mismatch with germline at one junction end may stem from a read error. The chain has TRBV7-9 and TRBJ1-4; D not resolved. The germline V gene encodes CDR1 SEHNR and CDR2 FQNEAQ (reference sequence). The CDR3 covers 11 residues. CDR3 bases: TGTGCCAGCAGCTTAGGAACATCCCCACTTTTT. This gives the protein CASSLGTSPLF.

This clonotype was seen once. The V gene is TRBV25-1, the J gene TRBJ1-2; tentatively, D is TRBD1 (6 bases). This CDR3 comprises 15 residues. The V end lost 3 bases, the J end lost 2 bases, and 13 bases lay between the germline ends. CDR1 and CDR2 (germline): MGHDK, SYGVNS. The CDR3, as DNA: TGTGCCAGCAGTGATCACAGGGTTCCCAACTATGGCTACACCTTC. Protein product: CASSDHRVPNYGYTF.

The chain is built from TRBV5-4 and TRBJ1-2; D uncertain. The V gene lost 0 bases and the J gene lost 12 bases, with 3 bases spanning the gap. This CDR3 has 9 residues. Germline CDR1 SGHNT, CDR2 YYREEE (reference sequence). The DNA for the CDR3 is TGTGCCAGCAGCTTGGGCCACACCTTC. Translated, it gives CASSLGHTF.

This clonotype was seen at least ten times. The gene calls are TRBV28 and TRBJ1-5; D call uncertain. CDR3 size: 12 residues. Deletions cut 2 bases from V and 12 bases from J, with 11 bases between. Germline V gene sequence: CDR1 MDHEN, CDR2 SYDVKM. The CDR3 DNA reads as TGTGCCAGCAGTTTAAAAGGACGGCGCCAGCATTTT. It yields the protein CASSLKGRRQHF.

The chain recombines TRBV20-1 with TRBJ2-5; 7 bases agree with TRBD2. The CDR3 has 11 amino acids. Per the germline V gene, CDR1 is DFQATT and CDR2 is SNEGSKA (reference sequence). Trimming at V came to 7 bases and at J to 2 bases, leaving 1 base not matched to a gene. This chain's CDR3 is CSGGGQETQYF. The CDR3 DNA sequence: TGCAGTGGGGGGGGGCAAGAGACCCAGTACTTC.

This clonotype occurred many times. The J gene is TRBJ2-7, the V gene TRBV20-1, with D perhaps matching TRBD2 (6 bases). The CDR3 extends over 16 amino acids. V lost 1 base, J lost 2 bases, and 18 bases lay in between. Germline V gene data show CDR1 as DFQATT and CDR2 as SNEGSKA (reference sequence). CDR3 coding DNA: TGCAGTGCTAGAGCAAGACGTCGGGGGAATGCCTACGAGCAGTACTTC. Translated, it gives CSARARRRGNAYEQYF.

V usage is TRBV6-1 and J usage is TRBJ2-3; 8 bases fit TRBD2. Per germline, CDR1 MNHNS and CDR2 SASEGT. Trimming at V came to 4 bases and at J to 4 bases, leaving 10 bases not matched to a gene. The CDR3 has 16 amino acids. CDR3 DNA sequence: TGTGCCAGCAGTGTTAGCGGGGTCTTATTGGCAGATACGCAGTATTTT. This translates into CASSVSGVLLADTQYF.

The CDR3 region is CASSLVPDFSYEQYF. The CDR3 coding sequence is TGCGCCAGCAGCTTGGTTCCAGACTTCTCCTACGAGCAGTACTTC. V is TRBV5-1 and J is TRBJ2-7; D is unresolved. The CDR3 runs to 15 residues. Trimming cost V 0 bases and J 0 bases, with 10 bases left between them. Per germline, CDR1 SGHRS and CDR2 YFSETQ. Filled out from reference TRBV5-1 and TRBJ2-7, the complete variable domain reads KAGVTQTPRYLIKTRGQQVTLSCSPISGHRSVSWYQQTPGQGLQFLFEYFSETQRNKGNFPGRFSGRQFSNSRSEMNVSTLELGDSALYLCASSLVPDFSYEQYFGPGTRLTVT.

This clonotype was detected ten times or more. V is TRBV7-9 and J is TRBJ1-3; possibly TRBD1 for D (6 bases). CDR3 length: 17 amino acids. Germline V gene sequence: CDR1 SEHNR, CDR2 FQNEAQ (reference sequence). The germline V and J ends were trimmed by 5 bases and 0 bases, with 17 bases remaining between them. The CDR3 spells CASSRSTQGLSGNTIYF. CDR3 in DNA: TGTGCCAGCAGCCGAAGTACACAGGGCCTCTCTGGAAACACCATATATTTT. Full variable domain (outside the CDR3, taken from reference TRBV7-9 and TRBJ1-3): DTGVSQNPRHKITKRGQNVTFRCDPISEHNRLYWYRQTLGQGPEFLTYFQNEAQLEKSRLLSDRFSAERPKGSFSTLEIQRTEQGDSAMYLCASSRSTQGLSGNTIYFGEGSWLTVV.

This clonotype was seen once. The chain joins TRBV20-1 to TRBJ1-5, with D unresolved. Germline V lookup: CDR1 DFQATT, CDR2 SNEGSKA (reference sequence). The length of the CDR3 is 14 residues. Deletions cut 1 base from V and 3 bases from J, with 10 bases between. The CDR3 DNA follows: TGCAGTGCTAGAGTGGGCGGCTTCAATCAGCCCCAGCATTTT. Amino acids: CSARVGGFNQPQHF.

This clonotype came up many times. This chain links TRBV24-1 with TRBJ2-2, with 9 positions matching TRBD2. Losses at the gene ends were 7 bases for V and 3 bases for J; bases not matched to a gene: 5. The CDR3 runs to 15 residues. Germline CDR1 and CDR2: KGHDR and SFDVKD. The CDR3 loop reads CATRGIAGDTGELFF. CDR3 nucleotides: TGTGCCACCAGGGGTATAGCGGGAGACACCGGGGAGCTGTTTTTT.

There are many counts of this clonotype. In DNA form, the CDR3 reads TGTGCCAGCAGGCCACAAACTGGTGGCTATAATTCACCCCTCCACTTT. Its translation is CASRPQTGGYNSPLHF. The chain carries TRBV12-3 or TRBV12-4 and TRBJ1-6; D ambiguous. This CDR3 comprises 16 residues. Trimming shortened V by 6 bases and J by 3 bases, and 15 bases separated the two germline ends.

This clonotype was detected many times. The chain employs TRBV24-1 and TRBJ1-1; 8 nucleotides agree with TRBD1. Trimming removed 7 bases from V and 6 bases from J; junction bases left unmatched: 9. This CDR3 is built from 14 residues. Germline CDR1 reads KGHDR; CDR2 reads SFDVKD. CDR3 bases: TGTGCCACCAGCAGGACAGGGTCCCGCGCTGAAGCTTTCTTT. This gives the protein CATSRTGSRAEAFF.

There are many counts of this clonotype. This chain joins TRBV27 and TRBJ2-5; TRBD1 or TRBD2 may be the D gene (5 bases each). Trimming left V 6 bases short and J 5 bases short, with 16 bases between. CDR3 length equals 14 residues. Germline assignment: CDR1 MNHEY and CDR2 SMNVEV (reference sequence). The CDR3 loop reads CASRVSGRRETQYF. In nucleotides, the CDR3 is TGTGCCAGCAGGGTTTCGGGGCGGCGGGAGACCCAGTACTTC.

The genes are TRBV15 and TRBJ2-3, with a weak D call TRBD1 (6 bases). Germline V gives CDR1 LNHNV, CDR2 YYDKDF (reference sequence). The V end lost 5 bases, the J end lost 5 bases, and 11 bases lay between the germline ends. CDR3 length: 13 amino acids. CDR3 DNA: TGTGCCACCAGCGGGCACAGGGTAGATACGCAGTATTTT. Protein product: CATSGHRVDTQYF.

This clonotype came up many times. The chain joins TRBV20-1 to TRBJ1-5; 8 positions match TRBD1. In germline, CDR1 is DFQATT, CDR2 SNEGSKA (reference sequence). The CDR3 sequence is 14 residues long. J was trimmed by 6 bases and V by 2 bases; bases with no gene match: 6. The CDR3 region is CSARSDRGGQPQHF. The CDR3 region has the DNA TGCAGTGCTAGATCTGACAGGGGAGGTCAGCCCCAGCATTTT.

The table lists this clonotype with many counts. The CDR3: CASSSRGSANEKLFF. The CDR3 DNA is TGTGCCAGCAGCTCAAGGGGCAGTGCTAATGAAAAACTGTTTTTT. V and J are TRBV7-2 and TRBJ1-4; maybe TRBD1 (5 bases). Per germline, CDR1 SGHTA and CDR2 FQGNSA. The V end lost 4 bases, the J end lost 3 bases, and 12 bases lay between the germline ends. The CDR3 is 15 residues long.